These T cell receptor beta chains were read from a single sample in a study of control samples from healthy donors and cancer patients. The protocol was immunoSEQ multiplex PCR, while the TCRdb copy is restricted to in-frame clones and leaves out a portion. Of some 150,000 clones in the sample, about 91% are singletons; the top ten hold more than 3%. The sequenced sample consisted of blood. The receptor set was obtained from a young man in good health. Both conserved end residues are part of each CDR3. Fields, in order: CDR3 protein, CDR3 DNA, clone size, J gene, V gene, D gene. A D gene is named only where the DNA matches it firmly. Part of the rows lack a size; the others show once, few, many or a class for expanded clones.

CASSLGQDTYEQYF	TGTGCCAGTAGCCTTGGACAGGACACCTACGAGCAGTACTTC	-	TRBJ2-7	TRBV19	TRBD1
CASSYGQANTEAFF	TGTGCCAGCAGCTACGGACAGGCGAACACTGAAGCTTTCTTT	-	TRBJ1-1	TRBV5-5	TRBD1
CASSLRGQTYNEQFF	TGTGCCAGCAGTTTAAGGGGACAGACTTACAATGAGCAGTTCTTC	-	TRBJ2-1	TRBV27	TRBD1
CASSVAFRDRGQGYGYTF	TGTGCCAGCAGCGTAGCTTTCCGGGACAGGGGGCAAGGCTATGGCTACACCTTC	-	TRBJ1-2	TRBV9	TRBD1
CASRAGTGSRIYGYTF	TGTGCCAGCAGGGCCGGGACAGGGTCTCGAATCTATGGCTACACCTTC	-	TRBJ1-2	TRBV2	TRBD1
CASSSYSQGNQPQHF	TGTGCCAGCAGCTCATATTCCCAGGGAAATCAGCCCCAGCATTTT	-	TRBJ1-5	TRBV7-9	-
CASRGQGAVQETQYF	TGTGCCAGCAGGGGACAGGGGGCGGTTCAAGAGACCCAGTACTTC	-	TRBJ2-5	TRBV6-5	TRBD1
CASSYSELIGYTF	TGTGCCAGCAGTTACTCGGAGTTGATCGGCTACACCTTC	once	TRBJ1-2	TRBV6-6	-
CAISETSGGVNEQFF	TGTGCCATCAGTGAGACTAGCGGGGGGGTTAATGAGCAGTTCTTC	-	TRBJ2-1	TRBV10-3	TRBD2
CASSLTTGGNTEAFF	TGCGCCAGCAGCTTGACCACAGGGGGCAACACTGAAGCTTTCTTT	-	TRBJ1-1	TRBV5-1	TRBD1
CASSLAGQGPSYEQYF	TGTGCCAGCAGCTTAGCGGGACAGGGACCGTCCTACGAGCAGTACTTC	-	TRBJ2-7	TRBV7-8	TRBD1
CASSLAPGFSGNTIYF	TGTGCCAGCAGCTTAGCTCCAGGGTTCTCTGGAAACACCATATATTTT	once	TRBJ1-3	TRBV11-3	-
CASRGGRNQPQHF	TGTGCCAGCAGGGGGGGGCGAAATCAGCCCCAGCATTTT	-	TRBJ1-5	TRBV21-1	-
CASSSQGVNNEQFF	TGTGCCAGTAGTAGTCAGGGGGTTAACAATGAGCAGTTCTTC	once	TRBJ2-1	TRBV19	TRBD1
CASKDGQNTEAFF	TGTGCCAGCAAGGACGGGCAGAACACTGAAGCTTTCTTT	-	TRBJ1-1	TRBV6-5	-
CAWSAGGRMETEAFF	TGTGCCTGGAGTGCCGGCGGGCGGATGGAGACTGAAGCTTTCTTT	-	TRBJ1-1	TRBV30	-
CASSIVGMNTEAFF	TGTGCCAGTAGTATTGTGGGGATGAACACTGAAGCTTTCTTT	-	TRBJ1-1	TRBV19	-
CASSPQGDSPLHF	TGTGCCAGTAGTCCGCAGGGGGATTCACCCCTCCACTTT	-	TRBJ1-6	TRBV19	TRBD1
CASSQIPGTEAFF	TGTGCCAGCAGCCAAATTCCTGGCACTGAAGCTTTCTTT	few	TRBJ1-1	TRBV3-1/TRBV3-2	-
CASSPPGRISGEKLFF	TGTGCCAGCTCTCCTCCGGGACGAATATCAGGGGAAAAACTGTTTTTT	-	TRBJ1-4	TRBV18	-
CASSPRVAGGLGGELFF	TGTGCCAGCAGCCCCCGGGTAGCGGGGGGGCTGGGCGGGGAGCTGTTTTTT	-	TRBJ2-2	TRBV9	TRBD2
CASSPDRGFGDSPLHF	TGTGCCAGCAGCCCGGACAGGGGTTTCGGTGATTCACCCCTCCACTTT	-	TRBJ1-6	TRBV6-2/TRBV6-3	TRBD1
CASSGRYEQYF	TGTGCCAGCAGCGGACGTTACGAGCAGTACTTC	-	TRBJ2-7	TRBV6-5	-
CSVAGSSYEQYF	TGCAGCGTAGCGGGGAGCTCCTACGAGCAGTACTTC	-	TRBJ2-7	TRBV29-1	TRBD2